The clone carrying this T cell receptor beta chain was detected only a few times. TCRdb ran MiXCR on the 5' RACE reads and lists one entry per CDR3 protein. The sample contains fewer than 600,000 distinct CDR3 sequences, less than 25% of which appear only once. The data were taken from a study of T-cell memory formation after mild COVID-19. This CDR3 is 16 amino acids long. The V gene's germline CDR1 is SGHTA and CDR2 FQGNSA. With 5 bases clipped from V and 0 bases from J, the junction kept 2 bases outside the gene matches. The material sequenced was PBMCs or a T cell subset sorted from them (not recorded which). The genes are TRBV7-2 and TRBJ2-6; 9 bases align to TRBD2. This clonotype was sampled from an adult woman who had mild COVID-19 (a few samples of this study predate the infection). Cell type and time point are not known. The CDR3 loop is CASSRLAVSGANVLTF. CDR3 DNA sequence: TGTGCCAGCAGCCGACTAGCGGTCTCTGGGGCCAACGTCCTGACTTTC. The entire variable domain, with the rest obtained from reference TRBV7-2 and TRBJ2-6, is as follows: GAGVSQSPSNKVTEKGKDVELRCDPISGHTALYWYRQSLGQGLEFLIYFQGNSAPDKSGLPSDRFSAERTGGSVSTLTIQRTQQEDSAVYLCASSRLAVSGANVLTFGAGSRLTVL.